This paragraph reports one T cell receptor beta chain. Its target is unknown. This specimen comes from a study of CD8 T cells in Susac syndrome. V shed 2 bases and J shed 4 bases, with 14 bases lying between them. This CDR3 has 15 residues. Random hexamers served to reverse transcribe roughly 0.5 to 1 ug RNA. A single record per CDR3 protein comes from TCRdb applying MiXCR to the immunoSEQ multiplex PCR reads. The sample holds about 300,000 distinct CDR3 sequences; approximately 89% are singletons and the top ten take more than 0.15%. Study findings and constraints: The authors acknowledged that their TCR sequencing and HLA analysis involved a relatively small number of individuals.

Sequencing of TCR beta covered CD8+ and CD4+ T cells obtained from blood. The sample taken for sequencing was CD8+ T cells from PBMCs. The sequence was obtained from a human donor with multiple sclerosis. The chain has TRBV12-3 or TRBV12-4 and TRBJ2-5, with unresolved D. The CDR3 DNA reads as TGTGCCAGCAGTTTATTCGACCTGGACGTAGAGACCCAGTACTTC. Its translation: CASSLFDLDVETQYF.